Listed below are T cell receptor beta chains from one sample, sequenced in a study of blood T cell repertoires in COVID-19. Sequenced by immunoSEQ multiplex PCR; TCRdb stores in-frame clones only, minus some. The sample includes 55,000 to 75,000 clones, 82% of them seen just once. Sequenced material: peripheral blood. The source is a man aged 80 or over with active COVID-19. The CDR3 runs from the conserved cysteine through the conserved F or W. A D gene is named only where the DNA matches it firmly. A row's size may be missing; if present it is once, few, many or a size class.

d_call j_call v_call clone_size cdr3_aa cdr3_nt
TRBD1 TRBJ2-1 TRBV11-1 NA CASSLAGTGRSNEQFF TGTGCCAGCAGCTTAGCCGGGACAGGGCGTAGTAATGAGCAGTTCTTC
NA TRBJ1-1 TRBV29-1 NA CSARDTEAFF TGCAGCGCCCGAGACACTGAAGCTTTCTTT
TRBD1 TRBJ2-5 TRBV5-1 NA CASSLGPTGSQETQYF TGCGCCAGCAGCTTGGGTCCGACAGGGAGCCAAGAGACCCAGTACTTC
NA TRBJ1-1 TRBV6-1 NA CASSEVAGARFEAFF TGTGCCAGCAGTGAAGTAGCGGGGGCGCGGTTTGAAGCTTTCTTT
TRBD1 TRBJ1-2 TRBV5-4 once CASSLAGQGAITYGYTF TGTGCCAGCAGCTTGGCTGGACAGGGGGCGATTACCTATGGCTACACCTTC
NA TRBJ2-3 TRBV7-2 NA CASSSTRGGTQYF TGTGCCAGCAGCTCGACTAGAGGCGGTACGCAGTATTTT
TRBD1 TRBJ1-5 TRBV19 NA CASGLLLTGTGINQPQHF TGTGCCAGTGGTCTCTTACTAACCGGGACAGGTATCAATCAGCCCCAGCATTTT
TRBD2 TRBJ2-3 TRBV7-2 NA CASSRGRAGGADTQYF TGTGCCAGCAGCCGGGGGAGGGCAGGCGGCGCAGATACGCAGTATTTT
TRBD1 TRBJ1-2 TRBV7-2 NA CASSLMKGQGYGYTF TGTGCCAGCAGCTTAATGAAGGGACAGGGGTATGGCTACACCTTC
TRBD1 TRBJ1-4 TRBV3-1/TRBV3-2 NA CASSQVGRGRTNEKLFF TGTGCCAGCAGCCAAGTAGGCAGGGGGCGGACTAATGAAAAACTGTTTTTT
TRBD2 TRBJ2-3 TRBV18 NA CASSPPGLDTQYF TGTGCCAGCTCACCACCTGGACTAGACACGCAGTATTTT
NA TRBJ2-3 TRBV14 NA CASSQDSRWDFVDTQYF TGTGCCAGCAGCCAAGATTCTCGATGGGACTTTGTGGATACGCAGTATTTT
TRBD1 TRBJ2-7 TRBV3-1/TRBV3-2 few CASSRQGSYEQYF TGTGCCAGCAGCCGACAGGGTTCCTACGAGCAGTACTTC
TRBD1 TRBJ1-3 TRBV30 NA CAWSSTGAPGNTIYF TGTGCCTGGAGTTCCACAGGGGCGCCTGGAAACACCATATATTTT
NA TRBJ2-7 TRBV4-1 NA CASSQGAGEGVYEQYF TGCGCCAGCAGCCAAGGGGCCGGGGAGGGGGTTTACGAGCAGTACTTC
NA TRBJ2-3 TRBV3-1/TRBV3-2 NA CASSQGLDLPNTQYF TGTGCCAGCAGCCAAGGACTAGACCTTCCGAATACGCAGTATTTT
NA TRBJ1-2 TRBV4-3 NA CASSQVGTYLRDGYTF TGCGCCAGCAGCCAAGTGGGGACATATCTTCGTGATGGCTACACCTTC
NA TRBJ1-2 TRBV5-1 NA CASSMDSASGGYTF TGCGCCAGCAGCATGGACAGCGCATCGGGGGGCTACACCTTC
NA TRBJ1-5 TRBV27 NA CASKQGNQPQHF TGTGCCAGCAAGCAGGGTAATCAGCCCCAGCATTTT
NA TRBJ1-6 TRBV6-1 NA CASSEIRGGYSPLHF TGTGCCAGCAGTGAAATAAGGGGAGGGTATTCACCCCTCCACTTT
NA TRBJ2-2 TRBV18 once CASSPGASTGELFF TGTGCCAGCTCACCGGGGGCGAGCACCGGGGAGCTGTTTTTT
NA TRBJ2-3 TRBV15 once CATSTGALDTQYF TGTGCCACCAGTACTGGGGCCCTGGATACGCAGTATTTT
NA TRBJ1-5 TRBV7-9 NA CASSDTVKSNQPQHF TGTGCCAGCAGCGATACAGTGAAAAGCAATCAGCCCCAGCATTTT
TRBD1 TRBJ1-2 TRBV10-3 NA CAISESGGTGINYGYTF TGTGCCATCAGTGAGTCCGGAGGGACAGGCATTAACTATGGCTACACCTTC
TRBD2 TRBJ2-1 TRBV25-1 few CASSVYSIAGGPYNEQFF TGTGCCAGCAGTGTATATAGTATAGCGGGAGGCCCCTACAATGAGCAGTTCTTC
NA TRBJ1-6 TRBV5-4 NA CASREQGRFRDSPLHF TGTGCCAGCAGGGAACAGGGTAGGTTTCGGGATTCACCCCTCCACTTT
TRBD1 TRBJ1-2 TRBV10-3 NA CAISESSGGNYGYTF TGTGCCATCAGTGAATCGTCAGGGGGGAACTATGGCTACACCTTC
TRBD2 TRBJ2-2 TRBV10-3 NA CAITMRLAENTGELFF TGTGCCATCACTATGAGACTAGCGGAGAACACCGGGGAGCTGTTTTTT
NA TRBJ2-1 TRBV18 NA CASSPGDRGEQFF TGTGCCAGCTCACCCGGGGATAGAGGGGAGCAGTTCTTC